One sample yielded the 14 T cell receptor beta chains listed below, sequenced in a study of spatial heterogeneity in lung cancer (dated by TCRdb to about 2019). The time point label for this specimen denotes: blood at routine non-recurrence follow-up after resection. For TCR sequencing, whole RNA was extracted from tumor and nontumor lung tissue, or from cryopreserved PBMC samples, and no cell sorting was done. The library was built by means of 5' RACE. Sequenced on a NextSeq 500. The raw public reads went through TCRdb reprocessing: fastp at Q25, MiXCR clone calling, in-frame beta chains kept. Each CDR3 protein gets just one entry, which takes the most common genes and DNA from the rows behind it. The sample table lists some 120,000 distinct CDR3 sequences, about 12% of them with a count of one. 16% of the sample rests with the top ten. Source: PBMCs, taken at follow-up. These receptors were collected from a male donor with early-stage non-small cell lung cancer.

This clonotype was observed at least ten times. The chain couples TRBV20-1 to TRBJ2-7; D remains unclear. Trimming took 4 bases from V and 2 from J, leaving 6 bases between them. This CDR3 contains 11 residues. Germline V gene data show CDR1 as DFQATT and CDR2 as SNEGSKA (reference sequence). CDR3 sequence reads: CSANGPYEQYF. CDR3 in DNA: TGCAGTGCTAATGGGCCCTACGAGCAGTACTTC.

The gene calls are TRBV10-3 and TRBJ2-1; D is undetermined. The ends were cut back, 6 bases at V and 8 bases at J, with 8 bases in the middle. This CDR3 comprises 11 residues. CDR1 and CDR2 from the germline V gene are ENHRY and SYGVKD. The CDR3 DNA sequence: TGTGCCATCAGCAATCGGGATGAGCAGTTCTTC. Translated: CAISNRDEQFF.

The J gene is TRBJ2-2, the V gene TRBV2; 8 positions match TRBD1. In germline, CDR1 is SNHLY, CDR2 FYNNEI. The CDR3 is 15 residues long. Germline trimming cut 8 bases from V and 4 bases from J; bases unmatched to any gene: 9. CDR3 DNA: TGTGCCAGCCGAAGGGCCAGGGGGCTCACCGGGGAGCTGTTTTTT. Translation: CASRRARGLTGELFF. Full variable domain (remainder filled in from reference TRBV2 and TRBJ2-2): EPEVTQTPSHQVTQMGQEVILRCVPISNHLYFYWYRQILGQKVEFLVSFYNNEISEKSEIFDDQFSVERPDGSNFTLKIRSTKLEDSAMYFCASRRARGLTGELFFGEGSRLTVL.

The rearrangement uses TRBV27 and TRBJ2-7, with D hard to call. CDR1 is MNHEY, CDR2 SMNVEV, per germline (reference sequence). This CDR3 spans 12 amino acids. The germline V and J ends were trimmed by 3 bases and 8 bases, with 11 bases remaining between them. As DNA, the CDR3 is TGTGCCAGCAGTTTTCTAGGCCTCCAGCAGTACTTC. This sequence encodes CASSFLGLQQYF.

The genes are TRBV6-1 and TRBJ2-3, with a possible D match to TRBD1 (5 bases). The CDR3 runs 17 residues. V lost 2 bases, J lost 0 bases, and 15 bases lay in between. Per the germline V gene, CDR1 is MNHNS and CDR2 is SASEGT. The CDR3 loop reads CASSEIVGAPSTDTQYF. The CDR3 bases are TGTGCCAGCAGTGAAATCGTTGGGGCACCTAGCACAGATACGCAGTATTTT.

The table lists this clonotype with a few counts. The V gene is TRBV7-2, the J gene TRBJ1-1, with 8 positions matching TRBD1. Germline CDR1 is SGHTA and CDR2 is FQGNSA. V was pared by 6 bases and J by 0 bases, with 3 bases of the junction left unmatched. The CDR3 length is 14 residues. The CDR3 spells CASRQGALNTEAFF. DNA of the CDR3: TGTGCCAGCAGGCAGGGGGCACTGAACACTGAAGCTTTCTTT.

The rearrangement links TRBV5-6 to TRBJ2-1; no clear D. The germline V gene has CDR1 SGHDT and CDR2 YYEEEE. V was trimmed by 1 base and J by 7 bases, leaving 6 bases between them. The CDR3 runs to 12 residues. CDR3 nucleotide sequence: TGTGCCAGCAGCTTGATTCGAAATGAGCAGTTCTTC. Translating gives CASSLIRNEQFF.

This chain joins TRBV7-8 and TRBJ1-5, with TRBD1 identical over 8 bases. V shed 5 bases, J shed 1 base, and the junction held 4 bases outside the gene matches. The CDR3 is 15 amino acids. The germline V gene encodes CDR1 SGHVS and CDR2 FQNEAQ. The CDR3 loop is CASSADRGSNQPQHF. For the CDR3, the DNA is TGTGCCAGCAGCGCCGACAGGGGCAGCAATCAGCCCCAGCATTTT.

This clonotype was observed a few times. The J gene is TRBJ2-1, the V gene TRBV5-1; TRBD2 matches 11 bases. From germline, CDR1 is SGHRS and CDR2 YFSETQ. The CDR3 runs 15 residues. The junction had 7 bases not matched to a gene; V was cut back by 1 base and J by 10 bases. CDR3 DNA sequence: TGCGCCAGCAGCTTGAGACTAGCGGGGCGGGCCGAGCAGTTCTTC. Translation gives CASSLRLAGRAEQFF.

The chain recombines TRBV4-3 with TRBJ2-7; 11 nucleotides agree with TRBD2. Per germline, CDR1 LGHNA and CDR2 YSLEER. The CDR3 sequence is 16 residues long. After removal of 0 bases from V and 2 bases from J, the junction contained 3 bases not matched to a gene. CDR3 in DNA: TGCGCCAGCAGCCAAGATACGACTAGCGGGACCTACGAGCAGTACTTC. Protein product: CASSQDTTSGTYEQYF.

The CDR3 region is CASSVNRGANEKLFF. In nucleotides, the CDR3 is TGTGCCAGCAGCGTAAACAGGGGGGCTAATGAAAAACTGTTTTTT. The chain links TRBV9 to TRBJ1-4; 8 bases are shared with TRBD1. V gave up 1 base and J gave up 3 bases; unmatched junction bases: 2. Germline assignment: CDR1 SGDLS and CDR2 YYNGEE. This CDR3 contains 15 residues. The whole variable domain, filled in from reference TRBV9 and TRBJ1-4, reads DSGVTQTPKHLITATGQRVTLRCSPRSGDLSVYWYQQSLDQGLQFLIQYYNGEERAKGNILERFSAQQFPDLHSELNLSSLELGDSALYFCASSVNRGANEKLFFGSGTQLSVL.

Only a few counts were recorded for this clonotype. The CDR3 loop reads CASSEGTAFYEQYF. The CDR3 DNA follows: TGCGCCAGCAGCGAAGGGACAGCCTTCTACGAGCAGTACTTC. The V and J genes are TRBV4-3 and TRBJ2-7, with TRBD1 identical over 7 bases. Trimming cost V 5 bases and J 3 bases; bases outside gene matches: 7. From germline, CDR1 is LGHNA and CDR2 YSLEER. CDR3 length: 14 residues.

The genes are TRBV28 and TRBJ1-1; TRBD1 might be the D (6 bases). The CDR3 loop spans 14 amino acids. Between the trimmed V and J ends, which lost 3 bases and 4 bases, there was a span of 12 bases. Germline-derived CDR1 and CDR2 are MDHEN and SYDVKM. CDR3 DNA: TGTGCCAGCAGTTTGCGTTACAGGGCCACTGAAGCTTTCTTT. This sequence encodes CASSLRYRATEAFF.

The chain links TRBV20-1 to TRBJ1-6; D may be TRBD1 (5 bases). Germline V gene data show CDR1 as DFQATT and CDR2 as SNEGSKA (reference sequence). This CDR3 has 14 residues. The V gene lost 6 bases and the J gene lost 5 bases, with 14 bases spanning the gap. CDR3 loop: CSASGGTHNSPLHF. The CDR3 DNA reads TGCAGTGCCAGCGGGGGGACCCATAATTCACCCCTCCACTTT.